A selection of T cell receptor beta chains follows, all from one sample in a study of cytomegalovirus exposure and HLA in healthy donors. Data came from immunoSEQ multiplex PCR; TCRdb stores just in-frame clones and leaves some out. The data hold around 170,000 clones, with roughly 79% observed a single time. The source material was PBMCs. The receptors here all came from a middle-aged woman in good health and CMV-seropositive. The CDR3 runs from the conserved cysteine through the conserved F or W. The order of the fields is J gene, D gene, clone size, V gene, CDR3 DNA, CDR3 protein. A D gene is named only where the DNA matches it firmly. Only part of the rows carry a size: once, few, many, or a class if the clone is expanded.

j_gene: TRBJ2-2; d_gene: .; abundance: .; v_gene: TRBV5-1; CDR3nt: TGCGCCAGCAGCTTGGCTACAGGACAAACCGGGGAGCTGTTTTTT; CDR3aa: CASSLATGQTGELFF
j_gene: TRBJ1-5; d_gene: TRBD1; abundance: .; v_gene: TRBV4-2; CDR3nt: TGTGCCAGCAGCCAAGGACAGGGAGACAATCAGCCCCAGCATTTT; CDR3aa: CASSQGQGDNQPQHF
j_gene: TRBJ1-3; d_gene: .; abundance: .; v_gene: TRBV30; CDR3nt: TGTGCCTGGAGTAGGAGTAACACCATATATTTT; CDR3aa: CAWSRSNTIYF
j_gene: TRBJ2-2; d_gene: TRBD2; abundance: .; v_gene: TRBV6-1; CDR3nt: TGTGCCAGCAAGGAGTCTAGCGGGGCCGGGGAGCTGTTTTTT; CDR3aa: CASKESSGAGELFF
j_gene: TRBJ1-4; d_gene: .; abundance: .; v_gene: TRBV4-1; CDR3nt: TGCGCCAGCAGCCAAGATGGGGTCATCAGGGTGTGGGAAAAACTGTTTTTT; CDR3aa: CASSQDGVIRVWEKLFF
j_gene: TRBJ1-4; d_gene: .; abundance: .; v_gene: TRBV2; CDR3nt: TGTGCCAGCCGAGGGGGTTGGGAAAAACTGTTTTTT; CDR3aa: CASRGGWEKLFF
j_gene: TRBJ2-6; d_gene: TRBD1; abundance: .; v_gene: TRBV2; CDR3nt: TGTGCCAGCAGTGACCGAGACAGGGCAGTCTTGGCTGGGGCCAACGGCCTGACTTTC; CDR3aa: CASSDRDRAVLAGANGLTF
j_gene: TRBJ2-5; d_gene: .; abundance: .; v_gene: TRBV19; CDR3nt: TGTGCCAGTAGTGACCAGGGGAGACAAGAGACCCAGTACTTC; CDR3aa: CASSDQGRQETQYF
j_gene: TRBJ1-5; d_gene: TRBD1; abundance: .; v_gene: TRBV19; CDR3nt: TGTGCCAGTAGTGCACGGACAGGGGGCGTGAATCAGCCCCAGCATTTT; CDR3aa: CASSARTGGVNQPQHF
j_gene: TRBJ2-3; d_gene: .; abundance: few; v_gene: TRBV11-2; CDR3nt: TGTGCCAGCAGCTCGACGACTAGCACAGATACGCAGTATTTT; CDR3aa: CASSSTTSTDTQYF
j_gene: TRBJ1-5; d_gene: .; abundance: .; v_gene: TRBV2; CDR3nt: TGTGCCAGCAGTGATGGTCAGAGCAATCAGCCCCAGCATTTT; CDR3aa: CASSDGQSNQPQHF
j_gene: TRBJ1-1; d_gene: TRBD1; abundance: .; v_gene: TRBV6-5; CDR3nt: TGTGCCAGCAGTTTAGGGACAGCTGAAGCTTTCTTT; CDR3aa: CASSLGTAEAFF
j_gene: TRBJ1-4; d_gene: TRBD1; abundance: .; v_gene: TRBV9; CDR3nt: TGTGCCAGCAATTTAGGGGGACAGCCTAATGAAAAACTGTTTTTT; CDR3aa: CASNLGGQPNEKLFF